These T cell receptor beta chains were read from a single sample in a study of post-analysis software for immune sequencing data. TCRdb recomputed calls from the PCR reads with MiXCR, one row per CDR3 protein. The data hold some 370,000 distinct CDR3 sequences, with roughly 30% observed a single time. The sample comprised blood. The origin of the receptors is a girl aged 10 to 17 with multiple sclerosis. The CDR3 runs from the conserved cysteine through the conserved F or W. A D gene is named only where the DNA matches it firmly. Size is omitted from some rows. Given values are once, few, many or a class for expanded clones.

clone size	V gene	D gene	J gene	CDR3 protein	CDR3 DNA
NA	TRBV2	TRBD2	TRBJ2-7	CASSWAGDFSYEQYF	TGTGCCAGCAGCTGGGCGGGGGATTTCTCCTACGAGCAGTACTTC
few	TRBV12-3/TRBV12-4	TRBD1	TRBJ2-7	CASSFTGTGSYEQYF	TGTGCCAGCAGTTTTACCGGGACAGGGTCCTACGAGCAGTACTTC
NA	TRBV6-6	NA	TRBJ2-7	CASIRGRGYEQYF	TGTGCCAGCATTAGGGGGAGGGGCTACGAGCAGTACTTC
NA	TRBV12-1	NA	TRBJ2-7	CASTFDGGALTYEQYF	TGTGCCAGCACATTCGACGGGGGGGCGTTAACCTACGAGCAGTACTTC
NA	TRBV4-2	NA	TRBJ2-7	CASSQEEVSYEQYF	TGTGCCAGCAGCCAGGAAGAGGTCTCCTACGAGCAGTACTTC
NA	TRBV6-6	NA	TRBJ2-7	CASRRGTASSYEQYF	TGTGCCAGCAGAAGAGGGACCGCGAGCTCCTACGAGCAGTACTTC
few	TRBV6-5	NA	TRBJ1-2	CASSRSPDYGYTF	TGTGCCAGCAGTAGAAGTCCCGACTATGGCTACACCTTC
few	TRBV11-2	NA	TRBJ2-7	CASSLELGSPSSYEQYF	TGTGCCAGCAGCTTAGAATTGGGGTCACCGAGCTCCTACGAGCAGTACTTC
NA	TRBV5-1	NA	TRBJ2-3	CASSPRVGGSTDTQYF	TGCGCCAGCAGTCCTAGGGTGGGGGGTAGCACAGATACGCAGTATTTT
few	TRBV20-1	NA	TRBJ2-5	CSAPRPGDGEETQYF	TGCAGTGCTCCCCGGCCCGGGGACGGGGAAGAGACCCAGTACTTC
few	TRBV29-1	NA	TRBJ1-1	CSVGRLNTEAFF	TGCAGCGTTGGGCGGCTGAACACTGAAGCTTTCTTT
few	TRBV6-5	NA	TRBJ2-7	CASSYLGPINYEQYF	TGTGCCAGCAGTTACTTAGGGCCGATCAACTACGAGCAGTACTTC
NA	TRBV7-2	NA	TRBJ2-1	CASSLRGGAFF	TGTGCCAGCAGCTTAAGGGGGGGGGCGTTCTTC
NA	TRBV27	TRBD1	TRBJ1-6	CASRPDRAGSPLHF	TGTGCCAGCAGGCCCGACAGGGCTGGTTCACCCCTCCACTTT
NA	TRBV5-1	NA	TRBJ2-7	CASSSPGHEQYF	TGCGCCAGCAGCTCTCCCGGCCACGAGCAGTACTTC
NA	TRBV20-1	NA	TRBJ1-6	CSARDQGTSENSPLHF	TGCAGTGCTAGAGATCAAGGGACGAGCGAGAATTCACCCCTCCACTTT
many	TRBV6-6	NA	TRBJ2-1	CASSYLGDEQFF	TGTGCCAGCAGTTACCTAGGGGATGAGCAGTTCTTC
few	TRBV4-1	TRBD1	TRBJ2-2	CASRMTGGSGELFF	TGCGCCAGCAGGATGACAGGGGGCTCCGGGGAGCTGTTTTTT
NA	TRBV14	NA	TRBJ2-3	CASSQTRPSFTDTQYF	TGTGCCAGCAGCCAGACAAGACCCAGCTTCACAGATACGCAGTATTTT
NA	TRBV7-2	TRBD1	TRBJ1-2	CASRDPDRVGYTF	TGTGCCAGCAGGGACCCCGACAGGGTGGGCTACACCTTC
NA	TRBV5-1	TRBD1	TRBJ2-7	CASSTAGTGDEQYF	TGCGCCAGCAGCACGGCCGGGACAGGGGACGAGCAGTACTTC
NA	TRBV4-1	TRBD2	TRBJ2-7	CASSQVGRVGGSYEQYF	TGCGCCAGCAGCCAAGTCGGTAGGGTCGGGGGGTCCTACGAGCAGTACTTC
many	TRBV5-1	TRBD2	TRBJ2-7	CASSVSSGGRRYEQYF	TGCGCCAGCAGCGTATCTAGCGGGGGCCGAAGATACGAGCAGTACTTC
NA	TRBV6-5	TRBD1	TRBJ1-6	CASSYGDRTGPGSYNSPLHF	TGTGCCAGCAGTTACGGTGACCGGACAGGGCCAGGATCCTATAATTCACCCCTCCACTTT
NA	TRBV9	TRBD1	TRBJ2-7	CASSVAGTEVSYEQYF	TGTGCCAGCAGCGTAGCCGGGACAGAAGTCTCCTACGAGCAGTACTTC
NA	TRBV7-9	TRBD2	TRBJ2-7	CASSWDYSYEQYF	TGTGCCAGCAGCTGGGACTACTCCTACGAGCAGTACTTC
NA	TRBV7-9	NA	TRBJ1-4	CASSLEYQRENEKLFF	TGTGCCAGCAGCTTAGAGTACCAGAGGGAAAATGAAAAACTGTTTTTT
few	TRBV6-5	NA	TRBJ2-1	CASSTLQGKETQFF	TGTGCCAGCAGTACCCTCCAGGGGAAAGAGACCCAGTTCTTC
NA	TRBV7-9	NA	TRBJ2-7	CASSMTYEQYF	TGTGCCAGCTCGATGACCTACGAGCAGTACTTC